This TCR beta chain originates from a study of T cell repertoires and leukemia-associated antigens. Study context: Each sample gave roughly 3.3 to 5.0 million effective reads. Notes on the study in general: Expanded clones' antigen specificity and function were not directly tested.

In this sample, this clonotype turned up many times. Its antigen is currently unknown. Each CDR3 protein is one row after TCRdb ran MiXCR on the 5' RACE reads. The data hold approximately 9,300 distinct CDR3 sequences, with roughly 43% observed a single time. V lost 1 base and J lost 2; bases outside the gene matches: 8. Germline CDR1 and CDR2: SEHNR and FQNEAQ (reference sequence). This CDR3 region has 18 residues. V and J are TRBV7-9 and TRBJ2-3; 11 bases map to TRBD2. The TCR originated in a female donor in good health. Input material: CD3+ T cells sorted from blood and cultured. The CDR3 DNA follows: TGTGCCAGCAGCTTAGGTTTAGCGGGAGGGACAACCACAGATACGCAGTATTTT. This translates into CASSLGLAGGTTTDTQYF.